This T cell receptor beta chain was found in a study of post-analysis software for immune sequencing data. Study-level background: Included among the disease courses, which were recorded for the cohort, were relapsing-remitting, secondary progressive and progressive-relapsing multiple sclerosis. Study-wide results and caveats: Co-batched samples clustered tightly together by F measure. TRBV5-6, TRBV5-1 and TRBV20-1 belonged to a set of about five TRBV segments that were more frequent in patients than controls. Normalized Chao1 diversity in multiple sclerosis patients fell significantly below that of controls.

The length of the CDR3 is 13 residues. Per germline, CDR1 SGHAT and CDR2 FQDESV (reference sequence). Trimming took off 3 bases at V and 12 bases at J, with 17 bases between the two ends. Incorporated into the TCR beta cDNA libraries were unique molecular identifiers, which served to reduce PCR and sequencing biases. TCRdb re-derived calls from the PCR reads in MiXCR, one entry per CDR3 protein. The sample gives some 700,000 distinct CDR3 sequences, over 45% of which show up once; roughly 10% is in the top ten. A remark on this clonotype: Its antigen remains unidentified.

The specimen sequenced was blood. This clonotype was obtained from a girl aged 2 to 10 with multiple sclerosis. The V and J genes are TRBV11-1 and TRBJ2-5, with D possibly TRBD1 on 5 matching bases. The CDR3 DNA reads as TGTGCCAGCAGCTTCAAGCAGGGTGCGCCCGAGTACTTC. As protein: CASSFKQGAPEYF.